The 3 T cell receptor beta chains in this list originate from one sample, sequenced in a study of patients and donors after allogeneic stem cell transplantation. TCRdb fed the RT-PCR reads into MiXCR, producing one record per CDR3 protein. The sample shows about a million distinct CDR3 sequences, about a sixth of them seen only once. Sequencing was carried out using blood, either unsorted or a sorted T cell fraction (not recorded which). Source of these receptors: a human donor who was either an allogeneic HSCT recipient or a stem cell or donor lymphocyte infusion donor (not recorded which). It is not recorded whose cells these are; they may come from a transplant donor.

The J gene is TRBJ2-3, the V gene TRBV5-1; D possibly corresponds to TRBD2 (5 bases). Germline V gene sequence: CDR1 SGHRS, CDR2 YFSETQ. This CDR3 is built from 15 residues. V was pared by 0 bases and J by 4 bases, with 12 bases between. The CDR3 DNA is TGCGCCAGCAGCTTGGCCGGGGTCGAGCCAGATACGCAGTATTTT. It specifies CASSLAGVEPDTQYF.

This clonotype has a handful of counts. In DNA form, the CDR3 reads TGCGCCAGCAGCGCCCACAGGGACACTGAAGCTTTCTTT. Protein sequence: CASSAHRDTEAFF. This sequence joins TRBV4-3 and TRBJ1-1, with a possible D match to TRBD1 (6 bases). The CDR3 contains 13 residues. The V end lost 5 bases, the J end lost 3 bases, and 10 bases lay between the germline ends. CDR1 is LGHNA and CDR2 is YSLEER in the germline V gene.

The CDR3 here is CASTEGDPNTEAFF. As DNA, the CDR3 is TGTGCCAGCACCGAAGGGGACCCGAACACTGAAGCTTTCTTT. V is TRBV13 and J is TRBJ1-1, with D maybe TRBD1 (5 bases). CDR1 and CDR2 from the germline V gene are PRHDT and FYEKMQ (reference sequence). The V gene lost 7 bases and the J gene lost 1 base, with 13 bases spanning the gap. The CDR3 has 14 residues.